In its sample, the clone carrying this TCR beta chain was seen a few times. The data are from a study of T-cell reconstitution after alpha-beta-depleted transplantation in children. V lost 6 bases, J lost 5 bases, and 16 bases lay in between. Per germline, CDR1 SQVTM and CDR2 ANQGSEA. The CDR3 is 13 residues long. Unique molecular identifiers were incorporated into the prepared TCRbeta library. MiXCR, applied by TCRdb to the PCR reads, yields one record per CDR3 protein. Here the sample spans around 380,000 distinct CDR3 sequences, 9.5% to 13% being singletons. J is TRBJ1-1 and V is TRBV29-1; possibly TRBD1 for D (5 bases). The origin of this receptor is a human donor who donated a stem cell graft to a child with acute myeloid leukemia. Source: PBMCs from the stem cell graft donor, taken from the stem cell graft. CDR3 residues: CSVLVGAGTEAFF. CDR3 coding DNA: TGCAGCGTCCTTGTTGGGGCGGGTACTGAAGCTTTCTTT.